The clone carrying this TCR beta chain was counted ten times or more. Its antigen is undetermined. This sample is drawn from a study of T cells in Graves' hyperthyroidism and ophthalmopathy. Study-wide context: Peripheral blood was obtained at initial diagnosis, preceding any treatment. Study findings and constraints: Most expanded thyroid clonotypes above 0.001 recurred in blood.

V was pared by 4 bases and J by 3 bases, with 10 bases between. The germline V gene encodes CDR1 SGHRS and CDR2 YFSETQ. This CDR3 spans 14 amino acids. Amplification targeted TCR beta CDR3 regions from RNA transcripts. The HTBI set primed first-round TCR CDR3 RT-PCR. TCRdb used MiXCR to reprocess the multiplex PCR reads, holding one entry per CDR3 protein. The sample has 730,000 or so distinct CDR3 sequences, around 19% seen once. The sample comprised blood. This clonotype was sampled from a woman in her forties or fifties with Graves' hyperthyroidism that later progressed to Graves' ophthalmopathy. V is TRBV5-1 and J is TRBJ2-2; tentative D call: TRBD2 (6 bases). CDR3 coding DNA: TGCGCCAGCAGCCGCGGGGATCACACCGGGGAGCTGTTTTTT. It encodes CASSRGDHTGELFF. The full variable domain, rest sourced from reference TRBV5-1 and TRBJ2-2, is KAGVTQTPRYLIKTRGQQVTLSCSPISGHRSVSWYQQTPGQGLQFLFEYFSETQRNKGNFPGRFSGRQFSNSRSEMNVSTLELGDSALYLCASSRGDHTGELFFGEGSRLTVL.